The 26 T cell receptor beta chains in this list originate from one sample, sequenced in a study of T cell repertoires in cytomegalovirus infection. TCRdb used MiXCR to reprocess the reads, holding one entry per CDR3 protein. The sample consists of around 900,000 distinct CDR3 sequences, about a third of them appearing once. Their antigens are not known. The specimen was cultured CD8+ T cells from PBMCs, collected from culture after CMV antigen stimulation. The receptors stem from a human donor in good health (CMV status not recorded). Some clones in this sample may be carry-over from other donors' samples.

This clonotype has a count of ten or more. V usage is TRBV7-8 and J usage is TRBJ2-7; D not certain. Germline V gene data show CDR1 as SGHVS and CDR2 as FQNEAQ. The CDR3 sequence is 13 residues long. V lost 1 base, J lost 7 bases, and 11 bases lay in between. CDR3 nucleotide sequence: TGTGCCAGCAGCTTAGACCTTGACGGGGAGCAGTACTTC. It specifies CASSLDLDGEQYF. Filled out from reference TRBV7-8 and TRBJ2-7, the complete variable domain reads GAGVSQSPRYKVAKRGQDVALRCDPISGHVSLFWYQQALGQGPEFLTYFQNEAQLDKSGLPSDRFFAERPEGSVSTLKIQRTQQEDSAVYLCASSLDLDGEQYFGPGTRLTVT.

The chain has TRBV6-1 and TRBJ2-7; a weak D match, TRBD1 (5 bases). The CDR3 runs 12 residues. Trimming took off 6 bases at V and 6 bases at J, with 12 bases between the two ends. Germline assignment: CDR1 MNHNS and CDR2 SASEGT. This CDR3 is CASRIRTIEQYF. The CDR3 DNA sequence: TGTGCCAGCAGGATTCGGACAATCGAGCAGTACTTC.

This clonotype was seen more than once but under ten times. CDR3 in DNA: TGTGCCAGCAGCTACACCGGGATTTCAGCCAAAAACATTCAGTACTTC. It codes for CASSYTGISAKNIQYF. This chain joins TRBV5-6 and TRBJ2-4; maybe TRBD2 (5 bases). CDR1 is SGHDT, CDR2 YYEEEE, per germline. V was cut by 3 bases and J by 0 bases, with 13 bases left in between. The CDR3 has 16 amino acids.

This clonotype has only a few counts. The chain links TRBV6-1 to TRBJ1-5; the D is unclear. This CDR3 is built from 17 residues. Trimming removed 2 bases from V and 0 bases from J, with 14 bases in between. In germline, CDR1 is MNHNS, CDR2 SASEGT. The CDR3 bases are TGTGCCAGCAGTGAATTATTGGTCTGGGATAGCAATCAGCCCCAGCATTTT. It codes for CASSELLVWDSNQPQHF.

This clonotype was detected a few times. The V call is TRBV12-3 or TRBV12-4, the J call TRBJ1-3, with 10 nucleotides matching TRBD1. The J segment lost 2 bases and the V segment lost 7 bases, leaving 2 bases of the junction unmatched. This CDR3 is 14 amino acids long. CDR3 sequence reads: CASTGQGAGNTIYF. DNA for the CDR3: TGTGCCAGCACAGGACAGGGGGCTGGAAACACCATATATTTT.

This chain joins TRBV20-1 and TRBJ1-1; D not resolved. From germline, CDR1 is DFQATT and CDR2 SNEGSKA (reference sequence). The CDR3 sequence is 14 residues long. The V and J ends lost 0 bases and 1 base respectively, with 9 bases between them. The CDR3 sequence is CSARDSHGNTEAFF. CDR3 DNA: TGCAGTGCTAGAGATAGTCACGGGAACACTGAAGCTTTCTTT.

Concerning this clonotype: A much larger clone is a single base away; this may be a read error. The rearrangement uses TRBV7-2 and TRBJ1-1, with a possible D match to TRBD1 (6 bases). Germline values: CDR1 SGHTA, CDR2 FQGNSA. The CDR3 consists of 15 residues. The CDR3 loop is CVSTRGQGRFTEAFF. The CDR3 nucleotides are TGTGTCAGCACCCGGGGGCAGGGAAGGTTCACTGAAGCTTTCTTT.

This clonotype has only a few counts. V and J are TRBV19 and TRBJ1-2; 11 bases agree with TRBD1. The CDR3 is 14 residues long. V lost 6 bases, J lost 1 base, and 1 base stayed unmatched. Germline CDR1 reads LNHDA; CDR2 reads SQIVND (reference sequence). The CDR3 region is CASRGTGGNYGYTF. CDR3 in DNA: TGTGCCAGTAGAGGGACAGGGGGTAACTATGGCTACACCTTC.

There are a few counts of this clonotype. V usage is TRBV10-3 and J usage is TRBJ1-2; no clear D. There are 10 residues in the CDR3. The germline V gene encodes CDR1 ENHRY and CDR2 SYGVKD. Trimming took off 6 bases at V and 5 bases at J, with 4 bases between the two ends. This CDR3 is CAISGYGYTF. The CDR3 DNA reads as TGTGCCATCAGCGGGTATGGCTACACCTTC.

This chain joins TRBV5-6 and TRBJ1-4; tentative D call: TRBD1 (5 bases). Germline CDR1 reads SGHDT; CDR2 reads YYEEEE. The CDR3 covers 15 residues. V was shortened by 2 bases and J by 15 bases, with 23 bases between the two germline ends. As DNA, the CDR3 is TGTGCCAGCAGCTTATCAGCCATGCAGTCCCGGGGGTTGTTTTTT. Its translation is CASSLSAMQSRGLFF.

This clonotype was seen only a few times. The chain links TRBV7-9 to TRBJ2-7; D not certain. The CDR3 extends over 12 amino acids. The germline V gene has CDR1 SEHNR and CDR2 FQNEAQ (reference sequence). V dropped 5 bases and J dropped 7 bases, with 12 bases sitting between them. The CDR3 here is CASSMEGQEQYV. The CDR3 DNA reads TGTGCCAGCAGCATGGAAGGGCAAGAGCAGTACGTC.

The chain has TRBV6-2 or TRBV6-3 and TRBJ2-1, with no clear D. This CDR3 comprises 14 residues. Germline CDR1 is MNHEY and CDR2 is SVGEGT. Trimming took 3 bases from V and 5 from J, leaving 11 bases between them. CDR3 sequence (DNA): TGTGCCAGCAGTTATCCCCCGATGGACAATGAGCAGTTCTTC. It specifies CASSYPPMDNEQFF.

V gene TRBV19 combines with J gene TRBJ2-7; D possibly uses TRBD1 or TRBD2 (5 bases each). Germline V gene sequence: CDR1 LNHDA, CDR2 SQIVND (reference sequence). The CDR3 extends over 13 amino acids. V was pared by 2 bases and J by 7 bases, with 12 bases between. CDR3 region: CASSINGAREQYF. The CDR3 coding sequence is TGTGCCAGTAGTATAAACGGGGCGAGAGAGCAGTACTTC.

This clonotype was seen a few times. The V gene is TRBV6-2 or TRBV6-3, the J gene TRBJ2-7; 7 bases are a match to TRBD2. The CDR3 consists of 13 residues. J lost 6 bases, V lost 4 bases, and 6 bases had no gene match. The germline V gene has CDR1 MNHEY and CDR2 SVGEGT. CDR3 loop: CASSLGRVGEQYV. CDR3 sequence (DNA): TGTGCCAGCAGTTTGGGGAGGGTAGGCGAGCAGTACGTC.

This chain connects TRBV4-1 to TRBJ2-1; 11 nucleotides match TRBD2. This CDR3 has 17 amino acids. J lost 10 bases, V lost 0 bases, and 11 bases had no gene match. Germline V gene lookup returns CDR1 MGHRA and CDR2 YSYEKL. The CDR3 region has the DNA TGCGCCAGCAGCCAAGATTTAGTAGCGGGGGGGCTGGAAGAGCAGTTCTTC. The encoded protein is CASSQDLVAGGLEEQFF.

The J gene is TRBJ1-5, the V gene TRBV28, with a tentative D call TRBD1 (6 bases). The V gene lost 5 bases and the J gene lost 5 bases, with 16 bases spanning the gap. The CDR3 is 15 amino acids. Germline V gives CDR1 MDHEN, CDR2 SYDVKM. As DNA, the CDR3 is TGTGCCAGCAGTCCAGAAGGGGGTAAGGATCAGCCCCAGCATTTT. It codes for CASSPEGGKDQPQHF.

This clonotype was recorded a few times. The gene calls are TRBV19 and TRBJ1-1; D is unresolved. This CDR3 is 13 amino acids long. CDR1 and CDR2 (germline): LNHDA, SQIVND (reference sequence). V was cut by 0 bases and J by 4 bases, with 6 bases left in between. CDR3 residues: CASSIDPITEAFF. For the CDR3, the DNA is TGTGCCAGTAGTATAGATCCGATCACTGAAGCTTTCTTT.

This clonotype has a count of ten or more. The CDR3 loop is CASNPPGKGNQPQHF. CDR3 nucleotide sequence: TGTGCCAGTAACCCCCCGGGGAAGGGCAATCAGCCCCAGCATTTT. This chain connects TRBV19 to TRBJ1-5; no firm D call. CDR3 length equals 15 residues. Trimming took off 7 bases at V and 2 bases at J, with 15 bases between the two ends. Germline CDR1 reads LNHDA; CDR2 reads SQIVND (reference sequence).

A few counts support this clonotype. The gene calls are TRBV9 and TRBJ2-1; tentatively, D is TRBD2 (6 bases). The V gene lost 1 base and the J gene lost 8 bases, with 13 bases spanning the gap. The CDR3 has 14 residues. Germline CDR1 and CDR2: SGDLS and YYNGEE. CDR3 loop: CASSVIRRGHEQFF. The CDR3 coding sequence is TGTGCCAGCAGCGTAATCCGGCGGGGACATGAGCAGTTCTTC.

The J gene is TRBJ2-5, the V gene TRBV7-4; a possible D gene is TRBD2 (5 bases). The CDR3 has 14 amino acids. The V gene lost 1 base and the J gene lost 3 bases, with 9 bases spanning the gap. The germline V gene has CDR1 SGHVT and CDR2 SQSDAQ. This CDR3 is CASSLVDGEETQYF. CDR3 in DNA: TGTGCCAGCAGCTTAGTCGACGGGGAAGAGACCCAGTACTTC.

V usage is TRBV9 and J usage is TRBJ1-1; D perhaps matches TRBD1 (5 bases). This CDR3 has 16 amino acids. V dropped 4 bases and J dropped 0 bases, with 16 bases sitting between them. The germline CDR1 and CDR2 sequences are SGDLS and YYNGEE. The chain's CDR3 is CASSPSRGAMNTEAFF. CDR3 sequence (DNA): TGTGCCAGCAGCCCAAGTCGAGGGGCCATGAACACTGAAGCTTTCTTT.

This clonotype was detected a few times. The chain is built from TRBV7-2 and TRBJ1-2, with TRBD1 as a possible D gene (6 bases). The CDR3 sequence is 12 residues long. The germline CDR1 and CDR2 sequences are SGHTA and FQGNSA. CDR3 sequence: CVGGGASYGYTF. CDR3 in DNA: TGTGTCGGCGGGGGGGCGAGCTATGGCTACACCTTC.

The chain is built from TRBV12-5 and TRBJ2-7; TRBD2 is a possible D gene (6 bases). Trimming pared 7 bases from V and 6 bases from J, leaving 10 bases between. Germline-derived CDR1 and CDR2 are LGHNT and FRNRAP. The CDR3 is 11 amino acids. CDR3 nucleotide sequence: TGTGCTAGTGCCTGGGACTGCGAGCAGTACTTC. Translating it yields CASAWDCEQYF.

This clonotype was picked up a small number of times. V gene TRBV7-9 combines with J gene TRBJ1-5, with a possible D match to TRBD1 (5 bases). From germline, CDR1 is SEHNR and CDR2 FQNEAQ (reference sequence). The CDR3 is made up of 17 amino acids. With 1 base removed from V and 4 bases from J, the gap between germline ends came to 17 bases. This CDR3 reads CASSLEEERGWNQPQHF. CDR3 DNA sequence: TGTGCCAGCAGCTTAGAAGAAGAGAGGGGTTGGAATCAGCCCCAGCATTTT.

This clonotype was found a few times. The chain employs TRBV24-1 and TRBJ2-1; D is possibly TRBD2 (6 bases). The germline CDR1 and CDR2 sequences are KGHDR and SFDVKD. The V end was cut by 4 bases, the J end by 7 bases, with 7 bases between. The CDR3 totals 12 residues. The chain's CDR3 is CATSEEGNEQFF. The CDR3 nucleotides read TGTGCCACCAGTGAGGAGGGAAATGAGCAGTTCTTC.

The table lists this clonotype with many counts. The V gene is TRBV7-2, the J gene TRBJ2-2, with 10 nucleotides matching TRBD2. The ends lost 8 bases at V and 0 bases at J; junction bases unmatched: 6. CDR1 is SGHTA and CDR2 is FQGNSA in the germline V gene. The CDR3 spans 16 residues. This CDR3 reads CASPLLAGSNTGELFF. The CDR3 DNA sequence: TGTGCCAGCCCTTTACTAGCGGGGTCGAACACCGGGGAGCTGTTTTTT.